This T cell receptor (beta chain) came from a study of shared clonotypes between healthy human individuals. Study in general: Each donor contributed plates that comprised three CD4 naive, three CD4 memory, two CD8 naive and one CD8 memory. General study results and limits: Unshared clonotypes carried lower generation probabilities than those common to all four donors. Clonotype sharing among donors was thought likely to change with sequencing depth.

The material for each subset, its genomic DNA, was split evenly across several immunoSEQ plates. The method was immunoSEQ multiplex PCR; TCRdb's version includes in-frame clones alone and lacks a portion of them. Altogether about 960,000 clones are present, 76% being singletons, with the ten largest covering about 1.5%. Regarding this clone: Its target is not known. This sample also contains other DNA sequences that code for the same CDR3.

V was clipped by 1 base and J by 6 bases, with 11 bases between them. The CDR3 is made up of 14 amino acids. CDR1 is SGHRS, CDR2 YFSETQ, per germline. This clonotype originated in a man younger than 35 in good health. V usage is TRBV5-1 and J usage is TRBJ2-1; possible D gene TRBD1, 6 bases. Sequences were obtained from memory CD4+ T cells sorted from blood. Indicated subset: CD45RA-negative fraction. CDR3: CASSLRTGSNEQFF. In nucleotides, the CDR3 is TGCGCCAGCAGCTTGAGAACAGGGAGCAATGAGCAGTTCTTC.